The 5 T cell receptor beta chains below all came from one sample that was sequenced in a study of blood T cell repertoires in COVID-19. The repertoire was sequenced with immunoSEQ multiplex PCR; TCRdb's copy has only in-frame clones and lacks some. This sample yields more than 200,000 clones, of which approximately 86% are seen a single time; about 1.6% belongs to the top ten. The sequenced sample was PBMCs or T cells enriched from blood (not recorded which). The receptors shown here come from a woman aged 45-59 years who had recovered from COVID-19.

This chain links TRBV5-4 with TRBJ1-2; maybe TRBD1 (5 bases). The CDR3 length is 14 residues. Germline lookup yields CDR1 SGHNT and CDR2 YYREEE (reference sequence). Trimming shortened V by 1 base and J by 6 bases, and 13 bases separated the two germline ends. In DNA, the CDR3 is TGTGCCAGCAGCTTGTACGGAGCAGGGCATGGCTACACCTTC. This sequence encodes CASSLYGAGHGYTF.

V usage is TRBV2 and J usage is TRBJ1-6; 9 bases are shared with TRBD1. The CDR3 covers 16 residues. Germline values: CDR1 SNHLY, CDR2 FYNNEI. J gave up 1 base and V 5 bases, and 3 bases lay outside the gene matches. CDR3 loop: CASSPGTGSYNSPLHF. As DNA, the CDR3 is TGTGCCAGCAGTCCGGGGACAGGGTCCTATAATTCACCCCTCCACTTT.

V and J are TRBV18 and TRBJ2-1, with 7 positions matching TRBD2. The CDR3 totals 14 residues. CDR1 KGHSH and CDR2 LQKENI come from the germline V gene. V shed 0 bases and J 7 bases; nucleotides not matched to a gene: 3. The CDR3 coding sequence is TGTGCCAGCTCACCACCGGCGGGAGATAATGAGCAGTTCTTC. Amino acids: CASSPPAGDNEQFF.

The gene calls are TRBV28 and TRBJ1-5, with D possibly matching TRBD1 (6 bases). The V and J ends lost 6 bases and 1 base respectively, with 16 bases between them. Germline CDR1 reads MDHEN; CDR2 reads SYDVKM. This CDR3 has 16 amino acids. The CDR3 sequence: CASSPQFRGSNQPQHF. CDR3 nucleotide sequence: TGTGCCAGCAGCCCCCAATTCAGGGGAAGCAATCAGCCCCAGCATTTT.

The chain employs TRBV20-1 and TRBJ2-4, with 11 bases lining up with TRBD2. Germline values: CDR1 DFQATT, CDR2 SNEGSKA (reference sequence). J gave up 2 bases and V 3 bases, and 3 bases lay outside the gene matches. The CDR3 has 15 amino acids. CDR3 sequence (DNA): TGCAGTGCTAGTCTAGCGGGAGGAACCAAAAACATTCAGTACTTC. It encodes CSASLAGGTKNIQYF.